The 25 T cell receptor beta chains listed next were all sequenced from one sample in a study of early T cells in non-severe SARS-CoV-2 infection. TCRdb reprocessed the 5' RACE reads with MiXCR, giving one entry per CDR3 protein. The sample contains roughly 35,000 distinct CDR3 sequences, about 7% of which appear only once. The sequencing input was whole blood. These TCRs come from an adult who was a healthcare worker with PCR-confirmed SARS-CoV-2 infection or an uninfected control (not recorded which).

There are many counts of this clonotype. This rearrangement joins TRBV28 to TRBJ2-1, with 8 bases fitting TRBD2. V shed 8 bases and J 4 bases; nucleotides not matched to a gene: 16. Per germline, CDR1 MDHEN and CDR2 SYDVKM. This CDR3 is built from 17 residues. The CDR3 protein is CASFTAMAGGFYNEQFF. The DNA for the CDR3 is TGTGCCAGCTTCACCGCTATGGCGGGAGGTTTTTACAATGAGCAGTTCTTC.

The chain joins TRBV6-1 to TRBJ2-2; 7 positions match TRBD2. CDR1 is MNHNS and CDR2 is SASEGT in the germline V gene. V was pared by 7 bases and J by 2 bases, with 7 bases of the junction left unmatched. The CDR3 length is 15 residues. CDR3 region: CASKMASGNTGELFF. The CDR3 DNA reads TGTGCCAGCAAGATGGCTAGCGGCAACACCGGGGAGCTGTTTTTT.

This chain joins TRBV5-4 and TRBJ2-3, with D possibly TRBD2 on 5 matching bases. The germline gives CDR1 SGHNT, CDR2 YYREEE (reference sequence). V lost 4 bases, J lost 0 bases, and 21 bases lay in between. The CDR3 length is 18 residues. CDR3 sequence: CASSLMGVTFPSTDTQYF. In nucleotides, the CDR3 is TGTGCCAGCAGCCTCATGGGAGTTACGTTTCCTAGCACAGATACGCAGTATTTT.

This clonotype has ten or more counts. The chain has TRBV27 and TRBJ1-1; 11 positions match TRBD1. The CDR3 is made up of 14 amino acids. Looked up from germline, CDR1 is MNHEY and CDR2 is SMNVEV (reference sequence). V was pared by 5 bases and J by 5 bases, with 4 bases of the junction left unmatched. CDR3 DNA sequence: TGTGCCAGCAGTCCTGGGACAGGGGGTACTGAAGCTTTCTTT. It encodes CASSPGTGGTEAFF.

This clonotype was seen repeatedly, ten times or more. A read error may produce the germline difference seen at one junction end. The CDR3 sequence: CSVRGRASSYERYF. In DNA form, the CDR3 reads TGCAGTGTCCGCGGGAGGGCATCTTCCTACGAGCGGTACTTC. The chain couples TRBV20-1 to TRBJ2-7; 9 bases align to TRBD2. In germline, CDR1 is DFQATT, CDR2 SNEGSKA (reference sequence). This CDR3 spans 14 amino acids.

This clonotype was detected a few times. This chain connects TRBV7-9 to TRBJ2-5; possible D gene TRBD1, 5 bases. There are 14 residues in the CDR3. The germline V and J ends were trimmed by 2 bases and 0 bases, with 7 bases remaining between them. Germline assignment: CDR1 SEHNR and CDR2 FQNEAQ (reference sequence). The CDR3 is CASSLLDNQETQYF. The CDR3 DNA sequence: TGTGCCAGCAGCTTACTGGACAACCAAGAGACCCAGTACTTC.

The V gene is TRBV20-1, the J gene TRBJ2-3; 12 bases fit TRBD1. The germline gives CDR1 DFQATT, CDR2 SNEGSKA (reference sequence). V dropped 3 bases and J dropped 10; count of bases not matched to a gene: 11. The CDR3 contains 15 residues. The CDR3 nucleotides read TGCAGTGCTAGTGGCGGGACAGGGGGCATTTTTGCGCAGTATTTT. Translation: CSASGGTGGIFAQYF.

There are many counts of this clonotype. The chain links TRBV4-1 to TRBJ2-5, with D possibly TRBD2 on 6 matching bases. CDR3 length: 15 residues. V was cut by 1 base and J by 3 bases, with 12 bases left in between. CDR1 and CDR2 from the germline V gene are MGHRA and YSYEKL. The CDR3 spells CASSQVTGVKETQYF. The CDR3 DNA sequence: TGCGCCAGCAGCCAAGTGACGGGAGTAAAAGAGACCCAGTACTTC.

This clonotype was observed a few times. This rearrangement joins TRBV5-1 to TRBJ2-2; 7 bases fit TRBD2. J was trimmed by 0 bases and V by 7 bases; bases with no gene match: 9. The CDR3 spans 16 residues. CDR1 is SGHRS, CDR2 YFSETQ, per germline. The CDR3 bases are TGCGCCAGCTTGGGGCGCGGGAGCTCGAACACCGGGGAGCTGTTTTTT. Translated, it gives CASLGRGSSNTGELFF.

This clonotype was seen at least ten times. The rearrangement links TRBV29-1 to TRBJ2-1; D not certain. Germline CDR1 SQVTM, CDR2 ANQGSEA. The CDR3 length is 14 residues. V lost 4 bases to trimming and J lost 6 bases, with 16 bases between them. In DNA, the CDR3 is TGCAGCGTTGCCCCTCTCTCAGTGGGCAATGAGCAGTTCTTC. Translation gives CSVAPLSVGNEQFF.

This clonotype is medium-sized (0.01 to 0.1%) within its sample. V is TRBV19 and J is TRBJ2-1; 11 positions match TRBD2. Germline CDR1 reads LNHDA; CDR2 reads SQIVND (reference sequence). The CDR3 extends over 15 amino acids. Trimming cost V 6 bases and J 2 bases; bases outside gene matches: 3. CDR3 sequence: CASRLAGEPYNEQFF. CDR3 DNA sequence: TGTGCCAGTAGACTAGCGGGAGAGCCCTACAATGAGCAGTTCTTC. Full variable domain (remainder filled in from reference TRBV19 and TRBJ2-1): DGGITQSPKYLFRKEGQNVTLSCEQNLNHDAMYWYRQDPGQGLRLIYYSQIVNDFQKGDIAEGYSVSREKKESFPLTVTSAQKNPTAFYLCASRLAGEPYNEQFFGPGTRLTVL.

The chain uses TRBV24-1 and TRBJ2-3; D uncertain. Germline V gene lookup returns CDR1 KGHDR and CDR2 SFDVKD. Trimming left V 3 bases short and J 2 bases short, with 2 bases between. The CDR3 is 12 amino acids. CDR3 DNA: TGTGCCACCAGTGATCCCACAGATACGCAGTATTTT. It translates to CATSDPTDTQYF.

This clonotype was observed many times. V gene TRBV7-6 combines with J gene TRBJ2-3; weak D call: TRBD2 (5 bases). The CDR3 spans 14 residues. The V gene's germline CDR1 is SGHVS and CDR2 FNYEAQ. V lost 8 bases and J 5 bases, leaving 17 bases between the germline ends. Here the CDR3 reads CASAKTTSGDTQYF. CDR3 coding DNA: TGTGCCAGCGCCAAGACTACTTCAGGAGATACGCAGTATTTT.

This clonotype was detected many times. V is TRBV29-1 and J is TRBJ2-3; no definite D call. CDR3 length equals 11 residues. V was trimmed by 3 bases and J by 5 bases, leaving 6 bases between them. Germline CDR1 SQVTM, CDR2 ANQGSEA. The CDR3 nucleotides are TGCAGCGTTGAGACCCTAGATACGCAGTATTTT. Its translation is CSVETLDTQYF.

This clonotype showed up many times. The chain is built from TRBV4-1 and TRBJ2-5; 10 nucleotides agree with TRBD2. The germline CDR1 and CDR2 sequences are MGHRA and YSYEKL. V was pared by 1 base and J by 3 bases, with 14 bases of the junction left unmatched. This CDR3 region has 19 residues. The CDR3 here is CASSQVMASGRGGEETQYF. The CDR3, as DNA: TGCGCCAGCAGCCAAGTTATGGCTAGCGGGAGAGGTGGGGAAGAGACCCAGTACTTC.

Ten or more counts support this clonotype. The CDR3 DNA is TGCAGCGTTGAAGCGGGAGGGCCAGATACGCAGTATTTT. It yields the protein CSVEAGGPDTQYF. V usage is TRBV29-1 and J usage is TRBJ2-3; TRBD2 matches at 8 bases. Germline V gives CDR1 SQVTM, CDR2 ANQGSEA. Trimming took 1 base from V and 4 from J; bases not matched to a gene: 1. CDR3 length: 13 residues.

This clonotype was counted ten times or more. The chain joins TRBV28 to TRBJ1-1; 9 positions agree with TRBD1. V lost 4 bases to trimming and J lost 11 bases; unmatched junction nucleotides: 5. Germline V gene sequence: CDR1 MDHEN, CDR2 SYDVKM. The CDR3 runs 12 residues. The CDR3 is CASSSGTGHAFF. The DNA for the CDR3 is TGTGCCAGCAGTTCCGGGACAGGGCACGCTTTCTTT.

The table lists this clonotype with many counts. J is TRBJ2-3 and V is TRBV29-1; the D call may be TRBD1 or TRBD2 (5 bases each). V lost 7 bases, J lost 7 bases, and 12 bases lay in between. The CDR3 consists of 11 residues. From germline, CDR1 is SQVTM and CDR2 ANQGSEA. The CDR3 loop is CSGDEGNTQYF. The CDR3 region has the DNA TGCAGCGGGGACGAAGGGAATACGCAGTATTTT.

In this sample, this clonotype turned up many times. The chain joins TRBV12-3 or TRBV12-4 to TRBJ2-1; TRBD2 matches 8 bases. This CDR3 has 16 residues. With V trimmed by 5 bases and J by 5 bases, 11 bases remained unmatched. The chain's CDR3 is CASSPRSGLENNEQFF. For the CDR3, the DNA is TGTGCCAGCAGTCCAAGGTCGGGACTAGAGAACAATGAGCAGTTCTTC.

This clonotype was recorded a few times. The CDR3 loop is CASTVRLAGGPGTGELFF. In DNA form, the CDR3 reads TGTGCCAGCACCGTCCGACTAGCGGGAGGGCCCGGCACCGGGGAGCTGTTTTTT. The chain recombines TRBV2 with TRBJ2-2, with 14 bases identical to TRBD2. The CDR3 is 18 residues long. V trimming: 7 bases; J trimming: 4 bases; junction bases outside the gene matches: 11. Germline-derived CDR1 and CDR2 are SNHLY and FYNNEI.

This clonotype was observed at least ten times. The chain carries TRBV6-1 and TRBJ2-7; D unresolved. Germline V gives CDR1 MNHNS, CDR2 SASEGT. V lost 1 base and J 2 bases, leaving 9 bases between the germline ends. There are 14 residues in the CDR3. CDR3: CASSEEDTPYEQYF. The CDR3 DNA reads TGTGCCAGCAGTGAAGAAGACACCCCCTACGAGCAGTACTTC.

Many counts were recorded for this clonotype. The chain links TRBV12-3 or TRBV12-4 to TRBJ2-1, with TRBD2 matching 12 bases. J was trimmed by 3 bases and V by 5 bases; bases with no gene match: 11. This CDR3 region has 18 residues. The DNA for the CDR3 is TGTGCCAGCAGTGCAATCCCCGGGACTAGCGGGCGCTACAATGAGCAGTTCTTC. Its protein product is CASSAIPGTSGRYNEQFF.

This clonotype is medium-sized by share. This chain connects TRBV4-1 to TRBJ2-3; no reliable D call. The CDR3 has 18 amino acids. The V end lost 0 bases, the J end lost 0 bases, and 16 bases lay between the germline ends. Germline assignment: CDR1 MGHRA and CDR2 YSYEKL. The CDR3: CASSQEGGGFSSTDTQYF. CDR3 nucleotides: TGCGCCAGCAGCCAAGAAGGTGGCGGATTTTCTAGCACAGATACGCAGTATTTT.

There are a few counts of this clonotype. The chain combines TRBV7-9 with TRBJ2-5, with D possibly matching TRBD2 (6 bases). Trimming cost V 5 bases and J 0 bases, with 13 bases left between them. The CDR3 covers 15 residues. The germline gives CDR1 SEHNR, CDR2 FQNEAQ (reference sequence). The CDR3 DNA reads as TGTGCCAGCAGCACGGGACTTTCGTACCAAGAGACCCAGTACTTC. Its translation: CASSTGLSYQETQYF.

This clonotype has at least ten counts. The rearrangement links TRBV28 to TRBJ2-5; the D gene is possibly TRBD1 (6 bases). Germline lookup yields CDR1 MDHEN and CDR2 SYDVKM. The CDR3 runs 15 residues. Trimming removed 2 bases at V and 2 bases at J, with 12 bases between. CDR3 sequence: CASSLVFGQQETQYF. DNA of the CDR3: TGTGCCAGCAGTTTAGTGTTCGGACAGCAAGAGACCCAGTACTTC.